This T cell receptor beta chain was identified during a study of blood T cell repertoires in COVID-19. Background on the study: Specimens from acute and convalescent COVID-19 originated in the United States, Italy and Spain. Sources were T cells, B-cell-depleted T cells, or PBMCs; the material itself was cDNA or gDNA.

Original processing methods: Reference gene primer amplification gave nucleated cell count estimates. The table came from immunoSEQ multiplex PCR; TCRdb's copy has only in-frame clones and leaves some out. V and J calls and clone size come straight from that table; D and trimming were deduced from the DNA. This table has 45,000 to 65,000 clones, approximately 91% appearing once. This TCR came from a human donor in a cohort sampled during active COVID-19. The sequenced sample was peripheral blood.

The CDR3 nucleotides read TGTGCCAGCAGATCCAGCCTCCGCAGGGTTGGATTTGGCTACACCTTC. Protein: CASRSSLRRVGFGYTF. The rearrangement uses TRBV28 and TRBJ1-2, with TRBD1 as a possible D gene (5 bases). With 6 bases removed from V and 7 bases from J, the gap between germline ends came to 24 bases. CDR1 MDHEN and CDR2 SYDVKM come from the germline V gene. The CDR3 is 16 amino acids.